The rows below give T cell receptor beta chains drawn from one sample of a study of T cells in localized non-small cell lung cancer. Only in-frame clones appear in the TCRdb table, and some are missing; sequencing was by immunoSEQ multiplex PCR. The sample shows 10,000 to 13,000 clones, about 80% of them seen only once. The sequencing here drew on peripheral blood, taken before any cancer treatment. The receptors here all came from a male donor aged 60 or over with stage I lung adenocarcinoma. Both conserved end residues are part of each CDR3. The order of the fields is D gene, V gene, J gene, clone size, CDR3 DNA, CDR3 protein. A D gene is named only where the DNA matches it firmly. Not all rows give a size; the values are once, few, many and, for expanded clones, a class.

d_call: TRBD2
v_call: TRBV5-1
j_call: TRBJ2-3
clone_size: NA
cdr3_nt: TGCGCCAGCAGCTTGGTTAGACTAGCAGGGAGCACAGATACGCAGTATTTT
cdr3_aa: CASSLVRLAGSTDTQYF

d_call: NA
v_call: TRBV5-1
j_call: TRBJ1-1
clone_size: few
cdr3_nt: TGCGCCAGCAGCTCATCCACAGGTTTCGGTACTGAAGCTTTCTTT
cdr3_aa: CASSSSTGFGTEAFF

d_call: NA
v_call: TRBV19
j_call: TRBJ2-1
clone_size: NA
cdr3_nt: TGTGCCAGTGCCCGTGACAGTGGGAATGAGCAGTTCTTC
cdr3_aa: CASARDSGNEQFF

d_call: NA
v_call: TRBV4-1
j_call: TRBJ2-2
clone_size: NA
cdr3_nt: TGCGCCAGCAGCCAAGAGGGGAAAGGGGGAACCACCGGGGAGCTGTTTTTT
cdr3_aa: CASSQEGKGGTTGELFF

d_call: NA
v_call: TRBV9
j_call: TRBJ1-6
clone_size: few
cdr3_nt: TGTGCCAGCAGCGTAGATCATGCAGGGGAAGAATCACCCCTCCACTTT
cdr3_aa: CASSVDHAGEESPLHF

d_call: TRBD1
v_call: TRBV5-4
j_call: TRBJ1-1
clone_size: NA
cdr3_nt: TGTGCCAGCAGTTACGGACAGGGGATGGCTGAAGCTTTCTTT
cdr3_aa: CASSYGQGMAEAFF

d_call: NA
v_call: TRBV6-5
j_call: TRBJ1-5
clone_size: NA
cdr3_nt: TGTGCCAGTCAGGGAACTGGCAATCAGCCCCAGCATTTT
cdr3_aa: CASQGTGNQPQHF

d_call: NA
v_call: TRBV5-4
j_call: TRBJ2-2
clone_size: NA
cdr3_nt: TGTGCCAGCAGCTACGCAAGGAGCCCCGGGGAGCTGTTTTTT
cdr3_aa: CASSYARSPGELFF

d_call: TRBD2
v_call: TRBV18
j_call: TRBJ2-5
clone_size: NA
cdr3_nt: TGTGCCAGCTCCGGTAGCGGGGGGGCCACAGAGACCCAGTACTTC
cdr3_aa: CASSGSGGATETQYF

d_call: TRBD1
v_call: TRBV9
j_call: TRBJ1-1
clone_size: NA
cdr3_nt: TGTGCCAGCAGCGCAGGGACAGGGGGGAGGATGAACACTGAAGCTTTCTTT
cdr3_aa: CASSAGTGGRMNTEAFF

d_call: NA
v_call: TRBV6-6
j_call: TRBJ2-1
clone_size: NA
cdr3_nt: TGTGCCAGCAGTTACGAGGGAATGGCGCTTGAGCAGTTCTTC
cdr3_aa: CASSYEGMALEQFF

d_call: NA
v_call: TRBV5-1
j_call: TRBJ1-1
clone_size: NA
cdr3_nt: TGCGCCAGCAGCTTGGACGGCCGGACGAACACTGAAGCTTTCTTT
cdr3_aa: CASSLDGRTNTEAFF

d_call: NA
v_call: TRBV5-4
j_call: TRBJ1-2
clone_size: NA
cdr3_nt: TGTGCCAGCAGAGTGGCTCGGGGCAACTATGGCTACACCTTC
cdr3_aa: CASRVARGNYGYTF

d_call: TRBD1
v_call: TRBV5-1
j_call: TRBJ2-3
clone_size: NA
cdr3_nt: TGCGCCAGCAGCAGCGGGACAGGGGTCACAGATACGCAGTATTTT
cdr3_aa: CASSSGTGVTDTQYF

d_call: NA
v_call: TRBV5-1
j_call: TRBJ1-1
clone_size: few
cdr3_nt: TGCGCCAGCAGCTTGGCCGCAGGGAGAATGAACACTGAAGCTTTCTTT
cdr3_aa: CASSLAAGRMNTEAFF

d_call: NA
v_call: TRBV28
j_call: TRBJ1-2
clone_size: NA
cdr3_nt: TGTGCCAGCAGTTTTTCTACAGTGGGGAATGGCTACACCTTC
cdr3_aa: CASSFSTVGNGYTF

d_call: NA
v_call: TRBV11-1
j_call: TRBJ2-3
clone_size: once
cdr3_nt: TGTGCCAGCAGATCGCGGAGCACAGATACGCAGTATTTT
cdr3_aa: CASRSRSTDTQYF

d_call: NA
v_call: TRBV10-1
j_call: TRBJ2-2
clone_size: once
cdr3_nt: TGCGCCAGCTCCCGAGGGGGGGGGCGTTCCGGGGAGCTGTTTTTT
cdr3_aa: CASSRGGGRSGELFF

d_call: NA
v_call: TRBV11-3
j_call: TRBJ2-7
clone_size: NA
cdr3_nt: TGTGCCAGCAGCAGGGGGACGGAATACGAGCAGTACTTC
cdr3_aa: CASSRGTEYEQYF

d_call: NA
v_call: TRBV4-1
j_call: TRBJ2-7
clone_size: NA
cdr3_nt: TGCGCCAGCAGATATGCAGACACCACCTACGAGCAGTACTTC
cdr3_aa: CASRYADTTYEQYF

d_call: NA
v_call: TRBV13
j_call: TRBJ2-2
clone_size: NA
cdr3_nt: TGTGCCAGCAGCCCCGAGTCCACCGGGGAGCTGTTTTTT
cdr3_aa: CASSPESTGELFF

d_call: NA
v_call: TRBV28
j_call: TRBJ2-3
clone_size: few
cdr3_nt: TGTGCCAGCAGTTCATACAGTGGAGCAGATACGCAGTATTTT
cdr3_aa: CASSSYSGADTQYF

d_call: NA
v_call: TRBV7-9
j_call: TRBJ2-7
clone_size: NA
cdr3_nt: TGTGCCAGCAGCTTACAACCTGGCGCCTACGAGCAGTACTTC
cdr3_aa: CASSLQPGAYEQYF

d_call: NA
v_call: TRBV6-5
j_call: TRBJ2-5
clone_size: NA
cdr3_nt: TGTGCCAGCAGGTCAGGAGAGACCCAGTACTTC
cdr3_aa: CASRSGETQYF

d_call: NA
v_call: TRBV5-6
j_call: TRBJ2-6
clone_size: NA
cdr3_nt: TGTGCCAGCAGCTGGACTACAGGGTCTGGGGCCAACGTCCTGACTTTC
cdr3_aa: CASSWTTGSGANVLTF

d_call: TRBD1
v_call: TRBV7-9
j_call: TRBJ1-1
clone_size: NA
cdr3_nt: TGTGCCAGCAGCTCCGGGACAGGGTATCTGAACACTGAAGCTTTCTTT
cdr3_aa: CASSSGTGYLNTEAFF

d_call: TRBD1
v_call: TRBV6-1
j_call: TRBJ2-3
clone_size: NA
cdr3_nt: TGTGCCGGGGGGACAGGGAGTTCAGATACGCAGTATTTT
cdr3_aa: CAGGTGSSDTQYF

d_call: TRBD1
v_call: TRBV7-9
j_call: TRBJ1-6
clone_size: few
cdr3_nt: TGTGCCAGCAGCCCAGCGGGGGGACAGAAGGTACCCCTCCACTTT
cdr3_aa: CASSPAGGQKVPLHF

d_call: NA
v_call: TRBV28
j_call: TRBJ2-3
clone_size: NA
cdr3_nt: TGTGCCAGCAACGCGGGGTCCCCGGGTACGCAGTATTTT
cdr3_aa: CASNAGSPGTQYF

d_call: NA
v_call: TRBV28
j_call: TRBJ1-6
clone_size: NA
cdr3_nt: TGTGCCAGCAGGCTGGCCCTTAGGAATTCACCCCTCCACTTT
cdr3_aa: CASRLALRNSPLHF

d_call: NA
v_call: TRBV5-1
j_call: TRBJ2-7
clone_size: NA
cdr3_nt: TGCGCCAGCAGAGACATAGGGACGAACAGATCCTACGAGCAGTACTTC
cdr3_aa: CASRDIGTNRSYEQYF

d_call: NA
v_call: TRBV11-2
j_call: TRBJ1-4
clone_size: NA
cdr3_nt: TGTGCCAGCAGCGCCAACGTGGTGGCTAATGAAAAACTGTTTTTT
cdr3_aa: CASSANVVANEKLFF

d_call: NA
v_call: TRBV6-5
j_call: TRBJ2-3
clone_size: NA
cdr3_nt: TGTGCCAGCAGCTGGGGGGGGCGAGATACGCAGTATTTT
cdr3_aa: CASSWGGRDTQYF

d_call: NA
v_call: TRBV4-2
j_call: TRBJ1-4
clone_size: NA
cdr3_nt: TGTGCCAGCAGCCAAGCGGTTATCAGGGGTAGGACTAATGAAAAACTGTTTTTT
cdr3_aa: CASSQAVIRGRTNEKLFF

d_call: NA
v_call: TRBV28
j_call: TRBJ1-2
clone_size: NA
cdr3_nt: TGTGCCAGCAGTGTCGCGCGGGGGAACTATGGCTACACCTTC
cdr3_aa: CASSVARGNYGYTF

d_call: NA
v_call: TRBV18
j_call: TRBJ1-4
clone_size: NA
cdr3_nt: TGTGCCAGCTCACAAGGACTGGGGGAAAAACTGTTTTTT
cdr3_aa: CASSQGLGEKLFF

d_call: NA
v_call: TRBV4-1
j_call: TRBJ2-1
clone_size: NA
cdr3_nt: TGCGCCAGCAGCCAATCGTGGCCCCCTGAGCAGTTCTTC
cdr3_aa: CASSQSWPPEQFF

d_call: TRBD1
v_call: TRBV5-1
j_call: TRBJ1-1
clone_size: NA
cdr3_nt: TGCGCCAGCAGCTTCGACAGGGCCTACACTGAAGCTTTCTTT
cdr3_aa: CASSFDRAYTEAFF

d_call: NA
v_call: TRBV21-1
j_call: TRBJ1-1
clone_size: once
cdr3_nt: TGTGCCAGCAGCAAGGTCGTGGGGTCCCGAATAATTACGAACACTGAAGCTTTCTTT
cdr3_aa: CASSKVVGSRIITNTEAFF

d_call: TRBD1
v_call: TRBV4-2
j_call: TRBJ1-2
clone_size: NA
cdr3_nt: TGTGCCAGCAGCCAAGGCCCCGGACAGGGGGCCTTAGGCTACACCTTC
cdr3_aa: CASSQGPGQGALGYTF

d_call: TRBD1
v_call: TRBV6-1
j_call: TRBJ1-5
clone_size: NA
cdr3_nt: TGTGCCAGCAGTGAAAGACAGGGGCCACCCTTCTTTCACAATCAGCCCCAGCATTTT
cdr3_aa: CASSERQGPPFFHNQPQHF

d_call: NA
v_call: TRBV14
j_call: TRBJ2-2
clone_size: NA
cdr3_nt: TGTGCCAGCAGCGGGTGGGGCCTGAACACCGGGGAGCTGTTTTTT
cdr3_aa: CASSGWGLNTGELFF